What follows are 2 T cell receptor beta chains derived from one specimen sequenced in a study of blood T cell repertoires in COVID-19. Sequencing used immunoSEQ multiplex PCR; TCRdb keeps in-frame clones, though not all of them. Among roughly 390,000 clones, 85% were seen once, and the ten largest hold roughly 3.6%. Sequenced material: peripheral blood. These receptors all stem from a woman aged 18-29 years with acute or convalescent COVID-19.

The chain joins TRBV29-1 to TRBJ2-1, with 11 nucleotides matching TRBD2. V was clipped by 7 bases and J by 4 bases; unmatched bases: 9. Germline CDR1 and CDR2: SQVTM and ANQGSEA. The CDR3 length is 15 residues. CDR3 sequence reads: CSAATRLAGYNEQFF. For the CDR3, the DNA is TGCAGCGCGGCAACCAGACTAGCGGGATACAATGAGCAGTTCTTC.

In its sample, this clone was seen a few times. The V call is TRBV2, the J call TRBJ1-1; 8 positions match TRBD1. This CDR3 comprises 13 residues. J was trimmed by 4 bases and V by 7 bases; bases with no gene match: 5. Germline V gives CDR1 SNHLY, CDR2 FYNNEI. The CDR3 here is CASMTGQGTEAFF. Written as DNA, the CDR3 is TGTGCCAGCATGACTGGACAGGGCACTGAAGCTTTCTTT.